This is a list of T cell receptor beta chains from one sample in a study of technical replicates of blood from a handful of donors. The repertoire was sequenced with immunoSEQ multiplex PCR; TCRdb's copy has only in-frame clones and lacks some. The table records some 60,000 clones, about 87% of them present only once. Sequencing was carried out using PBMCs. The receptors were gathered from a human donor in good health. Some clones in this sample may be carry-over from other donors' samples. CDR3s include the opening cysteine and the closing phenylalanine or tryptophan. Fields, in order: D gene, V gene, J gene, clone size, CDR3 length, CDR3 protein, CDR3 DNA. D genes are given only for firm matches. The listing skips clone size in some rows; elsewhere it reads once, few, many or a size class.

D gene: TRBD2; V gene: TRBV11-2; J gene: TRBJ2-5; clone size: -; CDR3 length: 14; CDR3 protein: CASAAGVPNWSQYF; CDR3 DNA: TGTGCCAGCGCCGCGGGGGTCCCGAACTGGTCCCAGTACTTC
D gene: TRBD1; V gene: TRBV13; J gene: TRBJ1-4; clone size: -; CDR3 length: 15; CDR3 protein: CASSLGTGGDEKLFF; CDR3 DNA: TGTGCCAGCAGCTTAGGGACAGGGGGCGATGAAAAACTGTTTTTT
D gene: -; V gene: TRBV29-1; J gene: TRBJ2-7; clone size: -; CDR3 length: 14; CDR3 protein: CSVVQGVAPYEQYF; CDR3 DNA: TGCAGCGTGGTCCAAGGGGTTGCCCCCTACGAGCAGTACTTC
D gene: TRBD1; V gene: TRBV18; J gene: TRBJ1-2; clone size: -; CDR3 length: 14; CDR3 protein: CASSPQGGAYGYTF; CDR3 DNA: TGTGCCAGCTCACCCCAGGGGGGTGCCTATGGCTACACCTTC
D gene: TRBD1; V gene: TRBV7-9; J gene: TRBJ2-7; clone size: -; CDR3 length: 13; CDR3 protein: CASSSGQGPEQYF; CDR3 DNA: TGTGCCAGCAGCTCGGGACAGGGACCCGAGCAGTACTTC
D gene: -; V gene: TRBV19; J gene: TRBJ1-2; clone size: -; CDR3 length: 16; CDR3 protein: CASSIGGVGPIVGYTF; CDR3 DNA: TGTGCCAGTAGTATAGGGGGAGTTGGGCCTATCGTGGGCTACACCTTC
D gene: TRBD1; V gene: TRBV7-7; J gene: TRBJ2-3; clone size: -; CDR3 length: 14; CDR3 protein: CASSPRDRETTQYF; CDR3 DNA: TGTGCCAGCAGCCCCCGGGACAGGGAAACTACGCAGTATTTT
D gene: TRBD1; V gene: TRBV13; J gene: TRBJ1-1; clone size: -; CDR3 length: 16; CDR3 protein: CASSLENNRGNTEAFF; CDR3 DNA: TGTGCCAGCAGCTTGGAGAATAACAGGGGAAACACTGAAGCTTTCTTT
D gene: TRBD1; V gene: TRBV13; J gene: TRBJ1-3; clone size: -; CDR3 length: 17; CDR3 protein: CASSEIGQGGSGNTIYF; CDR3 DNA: TGTGCCAGCAGCGAAATAGGACAGGGAGGCTCTGGAAACACCATATATTTT
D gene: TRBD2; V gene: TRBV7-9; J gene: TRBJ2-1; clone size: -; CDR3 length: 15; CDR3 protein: CASSLIAGGPGEQFF; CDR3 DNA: TGTGCCAGCAGCCTTATAGCGGGAGGGCCGGGTGAGCAGTTCTTC
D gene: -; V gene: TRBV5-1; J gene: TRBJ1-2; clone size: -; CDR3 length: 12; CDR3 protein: CASSPGSWGYTF; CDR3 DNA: TGCGCCAGCAGTCCGGGGTCTTGGGGCTACACCTTC
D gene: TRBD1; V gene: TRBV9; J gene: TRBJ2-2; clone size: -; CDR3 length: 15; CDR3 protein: CASSAGGPRAGELFF; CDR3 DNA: TGTGCCAGCAGCGCAGGGGGCCCAAGAGCCGGGGAGCTGTTTTTT
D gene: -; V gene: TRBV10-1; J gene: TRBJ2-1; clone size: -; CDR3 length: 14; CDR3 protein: CAGAGVGSYNEQFF; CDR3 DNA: TGCGCCGGGGCTGGGGTTGGTTCCTACAATGAGCAGTTCTTC
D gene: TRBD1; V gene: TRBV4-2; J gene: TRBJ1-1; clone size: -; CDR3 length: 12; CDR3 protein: CASSQGDREAFF; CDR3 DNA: TGTGCCAGCAGCCAGGGGGACAGGGAAGCTTTCTTT
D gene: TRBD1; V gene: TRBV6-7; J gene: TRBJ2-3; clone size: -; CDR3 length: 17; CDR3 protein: CASSYSNRGIRTDTQYF; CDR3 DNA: TGTGCCAGCAGTTACTCGAACAGGGGTATACGGACAGATACGCAGTATTTT
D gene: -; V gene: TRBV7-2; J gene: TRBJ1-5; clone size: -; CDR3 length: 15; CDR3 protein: CASSLDAGGGQPQHF; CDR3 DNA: TGTGCCAGCAGCTTAGATGCTGGGGGCGGTCAGCCCCAGCATTTT
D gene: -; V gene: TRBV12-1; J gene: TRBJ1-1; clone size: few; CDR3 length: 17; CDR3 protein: CASTLHGKGGMNTEAFF; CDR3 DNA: TGTGCCAGCACCCTGCATGGAAAAGGGGGCATGAACACTGAAGCTTTCTTT
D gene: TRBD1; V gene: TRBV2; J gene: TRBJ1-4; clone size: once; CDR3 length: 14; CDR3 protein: CASVTGGLGEKLFF; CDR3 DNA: TGTGCCAGCGTCACAGGGGGGTTAGGTGAAAAACTGTTTTTT
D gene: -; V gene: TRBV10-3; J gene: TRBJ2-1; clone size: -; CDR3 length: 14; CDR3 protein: CAITLGGATSEQFF; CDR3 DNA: TGTGCCATCACTTTGGGGGGGGCGACGAGTGAGCAGTTCTTC
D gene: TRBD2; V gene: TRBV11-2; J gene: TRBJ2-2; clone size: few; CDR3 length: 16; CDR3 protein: CASSPTSGRAIGELFF; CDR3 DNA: TGTGCCAGCAGCCCTACTAGCGGGAGGGCCATCGGGGAGCTGTTTTTT
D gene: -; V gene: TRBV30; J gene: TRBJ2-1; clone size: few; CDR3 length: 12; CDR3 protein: CAWSFGGNEQFF; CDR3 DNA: TGTGCCTGGAGTTTCGGGGGCAATGAGCAGTTCTTC
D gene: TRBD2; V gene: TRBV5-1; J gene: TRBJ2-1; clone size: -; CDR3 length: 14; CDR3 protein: CASSPVAGGNEQFF; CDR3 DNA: TGCGCCAGCAGCCCAGTAGCGGGGGGGAATGAGCAGTTCTTC
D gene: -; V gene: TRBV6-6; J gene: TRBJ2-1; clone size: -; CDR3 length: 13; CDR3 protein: CASKTGTPGEQFF; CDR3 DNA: TGTGCCAGCAAAACCGGGACTCCCGGAGAGCAGTTCTTC
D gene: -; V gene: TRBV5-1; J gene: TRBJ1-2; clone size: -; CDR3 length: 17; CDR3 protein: CASSLAAGGRGSGGYTF; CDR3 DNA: TGCGCCAGCAGCTTGGCCGCCGGAGGCAGGGGTTCAGGTGGCTACACCTTC
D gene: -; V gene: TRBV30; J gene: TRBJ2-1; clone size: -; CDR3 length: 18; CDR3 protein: CAWNGQPRTVGSYNEQFF; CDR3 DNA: TGTGCCTGGAATGGGCAACCACGAACTGTAGGATCCTACAATGAGCAGTTCTTC
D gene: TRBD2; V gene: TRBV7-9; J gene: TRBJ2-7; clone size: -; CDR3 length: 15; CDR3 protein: CASSIVVAGAYEQYF; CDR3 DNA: TGTGCCAGCAGCATAGTGGTAGCGGGGGCCTACGAGCAGTACTTC
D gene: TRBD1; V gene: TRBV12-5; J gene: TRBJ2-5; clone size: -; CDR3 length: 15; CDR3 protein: CASGPGQGLRETQYF; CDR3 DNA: TGTGCTAGTGGTCCCGGACAGGGGCTGCGTGAGACCCAGTACTTC
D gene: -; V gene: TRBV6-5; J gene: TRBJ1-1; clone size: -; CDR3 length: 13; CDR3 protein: CASRNSWNTEAFF; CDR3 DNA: TGTGCCAGCCGTAACTCCTGGAACACTGAAGCTTTCTTT
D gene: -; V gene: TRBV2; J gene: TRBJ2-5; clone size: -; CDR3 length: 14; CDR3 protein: CASTRRDISETQYF; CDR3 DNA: TGTGCCAGCACCCGAAGGGACATAAGCGAGACCCAGTACTTC
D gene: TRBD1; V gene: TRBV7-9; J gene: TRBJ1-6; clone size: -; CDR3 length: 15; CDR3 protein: CASSLAKGAESPLHF; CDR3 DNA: TGTGCCAGCAGCTTAGCGAAGGGGGCAGAATCACCCCTCCACTTT
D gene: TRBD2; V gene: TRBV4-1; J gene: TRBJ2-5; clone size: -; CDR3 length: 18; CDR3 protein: CASSQVLAGGPGRETQYF; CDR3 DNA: TGCGCCAGCAGCCAAGTACTAGCGGGAGGGCCAGGGAGGGAGACCCAGTACTTC
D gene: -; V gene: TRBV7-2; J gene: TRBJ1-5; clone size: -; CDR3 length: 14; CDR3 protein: CASSSRTGNQPQHF; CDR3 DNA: TGTGCCAGCAGCTCACGGACGGGGAATCAGCCCCAGCATTTT
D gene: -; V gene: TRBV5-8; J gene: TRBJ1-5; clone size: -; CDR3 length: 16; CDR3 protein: CASSCDKPNSNQPQHF; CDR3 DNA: TGTGCCAGCAGTTGTGACAAGCCTAATAGCAATCAGCCCCAGCATTTT